This T cell receptor (beta chain) was documented in a study of response to subunit inactivated influenza vaccine (dated by TCRdb to between 2018 and 2020). Regarding the research as a whole: The study used deep quantitative T cell receptor repertoire profiling to track responses to a trivalent subunit inactivated influenza vaccine. Beyond this particular receptor, the publication reports: The authors suggested that each seasonal influenza vaccination may recruit only a limited number of new T cells.

The method behind the library was RT-PCR. The run used an Illumina HiSeq 2500. TCRdb reran the public reads through fastp at Q25 and MiXCR, keeping productive beta chains. Identical CDR3 protein sequences are pooled into one entry, listed with their most common genes and DNA. In all, the sample holds around 520,000 distinct CDR3 sequences, and around 25% of those were seen once. Jointly, the top ten make up approximately 2% of the sample. The CDR3, cysteine through phenylalanine, is 12 amino acids long. Only the CDR3 DNA is retained, 36 bases long and in frame from the first base. V and J are truncated by 8 bases and 7 bases respectively, leaving an intervening sequence of 13 bases. To note about this clonotype: There is no known antigen for this receptor. It has no much larger one-base neighbor in the sample; base qualities were not kept.

The sequences come from CD4+ T cells sorted from PBMCs, collected 5 days after vaccination. The sequence was collected from a man aged 50-59 years who received an inactivated influenza vaccine. Donor details come from another sample of the same person, matched by shared clones. The chain couples TRBV12-3 or TRBV12-4 to TRBJ2-3, with an unclear D gene assignment. The CDR3 corresponds to CASGRPRNTQYF. The DNA sequence is as follows: TGTGCCAGCGGAAGGCCCCGAAATACGCAGTATTTT.